Listed below are T cell receptor beta chains from one sample, sequenced in a study of Graves' ophthalmopathy and Graves' hyperthyroidism. Each CDR3 protein is one row after TCRdb ran MiXCR on the multiplex PCR reads. The sample yields around 51,000 distinct CDR3 sequences, about 50% seen once. The sequencing input was peripheral blood. The source is an adult man with Graves' ophthalmopathy. Each CDR3 is given with its conserved first and last residue. Fields, in order: clone size, D gene, J gene, V gene, CDR3 DNA, CDR3 protein. The D gene is left open where the match is weak. A clone size is listed for some rows: how often the clone was seen (once, few, many), or a class if it is expanded.

clone size: -; D gene: -; J gene: TRBJ2-5; V gene: TRBV2; CDR3 DNA: TGTGCCAGCGTGAAGGGGCTGACAGAGACCCAGTACTTC; CDR3 protein: CASVKGLTETQYF
clone size: -; D gene: -; J gene: TRBJ1-6; V gene: TRBV20-1; CDR3 DNA: TGCAGTGCTTTCAGGGGTGCGAGCTCACCCCTCCACTTT; CDR3 protein: CSAFRGASSPLHF
clone size: many; D gene: TRBD1; J gene: TRBJ1-2; V gene: TRBV27; CDR3 DNA: TGTGCCAGCAGTCCCACGACCGGGACAGTCTATGGCTACACCTTC; CDR3 protein: CASSPTTGTVYGYTF
clone size: -; D gene: TRBD2; J gene: TRBJ2-5; V gene: TRBV20-1; CDR3 DNA: TGCAGTGCAAATGGACTAGCGGGAGAGGTACAAGAGACCCAGTACTTC; CDR3 protein: CSANGLAGEVQETQYF
clone size: -; D gene: -; J gene: TRBJ2-1; V gene: TRBV10-2; CDR3 DNA: TGCGCCAGCAGTGTGAGTCCGCAATTGTACAATGAGCAGTTCTTC; CDR3 protein: CASSVSPQLYNEQFF
clone size: many; D gene: -; J gene: TRBJ1-1; V gene: TRBV20-1; CDR3 DNA: TGCAGTGCTAGAGGTCATACTGAAGCTTTCTTT; CDR3 protein: CSARGHTEAFF
clone size: many; D gene: TRBD1; J gene: TRBJ1-2; V gene: TRBV12-3/TRBV12-4; CDR3 DNA: TGTGCCAGCAAATTAAACCAGGGGGTACTGCATGGCTACACCTTC; CDR3 protein: CASKLNQGVLHGYTF
clone size: -; D gene: -; J gene: TRBJ2-5; V gene: TRBV9; CDR3 DNA: TGTGCCAGCTCCCCGGGGAGTTATGAGACCCAGTACTTC; CDR3 protein: CASSPGSYETQYF
clone size: many; D gene: -; J gene: TRBJ2-1; V gene: TRBV5-8; CDR3 DNA: TGTGCCAGCAGCTTGCCCGGCTATGAGCAGTTCTTC; CDR3 protein: CASSLPGYEQFF
clone size: once; D gene: -; J gene: TRBJ2-7; V gene: TRBV5-1; CDR3 DNA: TGCGCCAGCAGCCCGGAAGGTTATCAGGGATCATACTACGAGCAGTACTTC; CDR3 protein: CASSPEGYQGSYYEQYF
clone size: -; D gene: -; J gene: TRBJ2-3; V gene: TRBV19; CDR3 DNA: TGTGCCAGTACGGTCGGGGCCTTAAAAGATACGCGGTATTTT; CDR3 protein: CASTVGALKDTRYF
clone size: -; D gene: -; J gene: TRBJ2-1; V gene: TRBV9; CDR3 DNA: TGTGCCAGCAGCGTAACTCCGGGATCCTACAATGAGCAGTTCTTC; CDR3 protein: CASSVTPGSYNEQFF
clone size: -; D gene: TRBD2; J gene: TRBJ2-5; V gene: TRBV29-1; CDR3 DNA: TGCAGCGTTGAGAGCGGGGGAGGGACCCAGTACTTC; CDR3 protein: CSVESGGGTQYF
clone size: -; D gene: -; J gene: TRBJ2-2; V gene: TRBV10-2; CDR3 DNA: TGCGCCAGTGAGGGCTCTGGGGAGCTGTTTTTT; CDR3 protein: CASEGSGELFF
clone size: -; D gene: -; J gene: TRBJ2-7; V gene: TRBV25-1; CDR3 DNA: TGTGCCAGCACCGTAACCTACGAGCAGTACTTC; CDR3 protein: CASTVTYEQYF
clone size: -; D gene: -; J gene: TRBJ2-5; V gene: TRBV29-1; CDR3 DNA: TGCAGCGCCGTAAAGGGTAGAGAGACCCAGTACTTC; CDR3 protein: CSAVKGRETQYF
clone size: -; D gene: TRBD2; J gene: TRBJ2-1; V gene: TRBV5-6; CDR3 DNA: TGTGCCAGCAGCAAGACTAGCGGGGGCACCCCTGAGCAGTTCTTC; CDR3 protein: CASSKTSGGTPEQFF
clone size: many; D gene: -; J gene: TRBJ2-7; V gene: TRBV18; CDR3 DNA: TGTGCCAGCTCGCCCGCCAAGGGTGGAGAGCAGTACTTC; CDR3 protein: CASSPAKGGEQYF
clone size: once; D gene: -; J gene: TRBJ1-3; V gene: TRBV5-4; CDR3 DNA: TGTACCAGCAACTTGGGGGGAAGAGGTGGAAACACCATATATTTT; CDR3 protein: CTSNLGGRGGNTIYF
clone size: -; D gene: -; J gene: TRBJ1-5; V gene: TRBV12-3/TRBV12-4; CDR3 DNA: TGTGCCAGCCGCGGGAGGGCCTACGAGCAGCCCCAGCATTTT; CDR3 protein: CASRGRAYEQPQHF
clone size: many; D gene: -; J gene: TRBJ2-3; V gene: TRBV11-3; CDR3 DNA: TGTGCCAGCAGCGGAGACACAGATACGCAGTATTTT; CDR3 protein: CASSGDTDTQYF
clone size: -; D gene: TRBD1; J gene: TRBJ1-3; V gene: TRBV7-2; CDR3 DNA: TGTGCCAGCAGCTCGGGACAGGGGATTCTTGGAAACACCATATATTTT; CDR3 protein: CASSSGQGILGNTIYF
clone size: -; D gene: -; J gene: TRBJ1-2; V gene: TRBV28; CDR3 DNA: TGTGCTGCCGGGACAAACTATGGCTACACCTTC; CDR3 protein: CAAGTNYGYTF
clone size: -; D gene: -; J gene: TRBJ2-3; V gene: TRBV7-9; CDR3 DNA: TGTGCCAGCAGCTCAGAAAAAATGAGGGGAAATGAGCAGTATTTT; CDR3 protein: CASSSEKMRGNEQYF
clone size: -; D gene: -; J gene: TRBJ1-2; V gene: TRBV7-2; CDR3 DNA: TGTGCCAGCAGCCCCACAGTGTTTGAAGGCTACACCTTC; CDR3 protein: CASSPTVFEGYTF
clone size: -; D gene: -; J gene: TRBJ2-3; V gene: TRBV29-1; CDR3 DNA: TGCAGCGTTGGGGGGGGGCCTGATACGCAGTATTTT; CDR3 protein: CSVGGGPDTQYF
clone size: many; D gene: TRBD1; J gene: TRBJ1-2; V gene: TRBV20-1; CDR3 DNA: TGCAGTGCTAGAGATCGCCCAGGGGGCAGTGGCTACACCTTC; CDR3 protein: CSARDRPGGSGYTF
clone size: many; D gene: -; J gene: TRBJ2-5; V gene: TRBV29-1; CDR3 DNA: TGCAGCGTTTACAGGGCAGGGGAGACCCAGTACTTC; CDR3 protein: CSVYRAGETQYF
clone size: -; D gene: -; J gene: TRBJ2-5; V gene: TRBV29-1; CDR3 DNA: -; CDR3 protein: CSVDPGGANTGELFFGETQYF
clone size: -; D gene: TRBD2; J gene: TRBJ2-2; V gene: TRBV10-3; CDR3 DNA: TGTGCCATCAGTGGCGGGGGTAGCACCGGGGAGCTGTTTTTT; CDR3 protein: CAISGGGSTGELFF
clone size: once; D gene: TRBD2; J gene: TRBJ2-5; V gene: TRBV9; CDR3 DNA: TGTGCCAGCAGCGTATCTAGCGGGGATGATTCGTACCAAGAGACCCAGTACTTC; CDR3 protein: CASSVSSGDDSYQETQYF
clone size: medium-sized; D gene: -; J gene: TRBJ2-1; V gene: TRBV15; CDR3 DNA: TGTGCCACCAGCAGAGGGGGGCCCCTTAATGAGCAGTTCTTC; CDR3 protein: CATSRGGPLNEQFF
clone size: -; D gene: TRBD1; J gene: TRBJ1-5; V gene: TRBV7-2; CDR3 DNA: TGTGCCAGCAGCTTAGCCCCGGGACAGGGAGGTCAGCCCCAGCATTTT; CDR3 protein: CASSLAPGQGGQPQHF
clone size: -; D gene: -; J gene: TRBJ2-1; V gene: TRBV15; CDR3 DNA: TGTGCCACCAGCGCCAGGGGACTAAACAATGAGCAGTTCTTC; CDR3 protein: CATSARGLNNEQFF
clone size: -; D gene: -; J gene: TRBJ1-4; V gene: TRBV19; CDR3 DNA: TGTGCCAGTAGTATAGTGTCCATTCGGAATGAAAAACTGTTTTTT; CDR3 protein: CASSIVSIRNEKLFF
clone size: -; D gene: -; J gene: TRBJ2-1; V gene: TRBV13; CDR3 DNA: TGTGCCAGCAGCTTAGGCCCTGGCGGATCCTCCTACAATGAGCAGTTCTTC; CDR3 protein: CASSLGPGGSSYNEQFF
clone size: -; D gene: TRBD2; J gene: TRBJ2-3; V gene: TRBV20-1; CDR3 DNA: TGCAGTGCTACCGGGACTAGCGGGAGAACAGATACGCAGTATTTT; CDR3 protein: CSATGTSGRTDTQYF
clone size: many; D gene: -; J gene: TRBJ1-5; V gene: TRBV5-1; CDR3 DNA: TGCGCCAGCAGCTGGGATAGCAATCAGCCCCAGCATTTT; CDR3 protein: CASSWDSNQPQHF
clone size: -; D gene: -; J gene: TRBJ2-7; V gene: TRBV15; CDR3 DNA: TGTGCCACCAGCAGAGGTGGGGGTTGCCACGAGCAGTACTTC; CDR3 protein: CATSRGGGCHEQYF
clone size: many; D gene: TRBD2; J gene: TRBJ2-3; V gene: TRBV6-1; CDR3 DNA: TGTGCCAGCAGTGAATTGGGGGGGACCACAGATACGCAGTATTTT; CDR3 protein: CASSELGGTTDTQYF
clone size: -; D gene: TRBD1; J gene: TRBJ2-7; V gene: TRBV20-1; CDR3 DNA: TGCAGTGCTGCGACAGGGGCCTACGAGCAGTACTTC; CDR3 protein: CSAATGAYEQYF
clone size: -; D gene: -; J gene: TRBJ2-1; V gene: TRBV7-3; CDR3 DNA: TGTGCCAGCAGCCAAATGGAGGTTAATGAGCAGTTCTTC; CDR3 protein: CASSQMEVNEQFF
clone size: once; D gene: -; J gene: TRBJ1-1; V gene: TRBV20-1; CDR3 DNA: TGCAGTGCTAAGTCTTCGGCGGGTTTCTTT; CDR3 protein: CSAKSSAGFF
clone size: few; D gene: TRBD1; J gene: TRBJ1-1; V gene: TRBV29-1; CDR3 DNA: TGCAGCGCCTCCGCCGGGACAGACGGCACTGAAGCTTTCTTT; CDR3 protein: CSASAGTDGTEAFF
clone size: many; D gene: TRBD2; J gene: TRBJ2-2; V gene: TRBV12-3/TRBV12-4; CDR3 DNA: TGTGCCAGCAGTTCAGCGGGGGGGCGTGGCACCGGGGAGCTGTTTTTT; CDR3 protein: CASSSAGGRGTGELFF
clone size: -; D gene: -; J gene: TRBJ1-2; V gene: TRBV25-1; CDR3 DNA: TGTGCCAGCAGTGAATTTGGAGACTCCATATATGGCTACACCTTC; CDR3 protein: CASSEFGDSIYGYTF
clone size: -; D gene: -; J gene: TRBJ2-3; V gene: TRBV6-4; CDR3 DNA: TGTGCCAGCAGTGACTCGCACAGGGACACAGATACGCAGTATTTT; CDR3 protein: CASSDSHRDTDTQYF
clone size: -; D gene: -; J gene: TRBJ1-2; V gene: TRBV7-3; CDR3 DNA: TGTGCCAGCAGCTTATACCCCCGGGGGTTGAAGGGCTACACCTTC; CDR3 protein: CASSLYPRGLKGYTF
clone size: few; D gene: -; J gene: TRBJ2-3; V gene: TRBV10-3; CDR3 DNA: TGTGCCATAAGAGGGGGAGGGCCTTCGGAAGATACGCAGTATTTT; CDR3 protein: CAIRGGGPSEDTQYF
clone size: many; D gene: -; J gene: TRBJ2-1; V gene: TRBV12-3/TRBV12-4; CDR3 DNA: TGTGCCAGCAGTTTCCGGGACTGGGCGAGGGGGCAGTTCTTC; CDR3 protein: CASSFRDWARGQFF
clone size: many; D gene: -; J gene: TRBJ1-2; V gene: TRBV13; CDR3 DNA: TGTGCCAGCAGCTTGAAAGGTGCTTATGGCTACACCTTC; CDR3 protein: CASSLKGAYGYTF
clone size: many; D gene: -; J gene: TRBJ1-2; V gene: TRBV6-5; CDR3 DNA: TGTGCCAGCAGTTACTCGAATCGAGGGGATGGCTACACCTTC; CDR3 protein: CASSYSNRGDGYTF
clone size: -; D gene: -; J gene: TRBJ1-3; V gene: TRBV6-2/TRBV6-3; CDR3 DNA: TGTGCCAGCAGCTACAAGAGACATCGCTCTGGAAACACCACATATTTT; CDR3 protein: CASSYKRHRSGNTTYF
clone size: once; D gene: -; J gene: TRBJ1-4; V gene: TRBV10-3; CDR3 DNA: TGTGCCAGCAGGAACTATCCGGATGGAAAACTGTTGTTT; CDR3 protein: CASRNYPDGKLLF
clone size: few; D gene: TRBD2; J gene: TRBJ2-1; V gene: TRBV7-2; CDR3 DNA: TGTGCCAGCAGCTTAGATGGTAGCGGGCCTTACAATGAGCAGTTCTTC; CDR3 protein: CASSLDGSGPYNEQFF
clone size: many; D gene: TRBD1; J gene: TRBJ2-5; V gene: TRBV5-1; CDR3 DNA: TGCGCCAGCAAGACAGGGGGCCAAGAGACCCAGTACTTC; CDR3 protein: CASKTGGQETQYF
clone size: -; D gene: TRBD1; J gene: TRBJ2-7; V gene: TRBV2; CDR3 DNA: TGTGCCAGCAGTACATACTGGGACAGGGAAGGCGAGCAGTACTTC; CDR3 protein: CASSTYWDREGEQYF